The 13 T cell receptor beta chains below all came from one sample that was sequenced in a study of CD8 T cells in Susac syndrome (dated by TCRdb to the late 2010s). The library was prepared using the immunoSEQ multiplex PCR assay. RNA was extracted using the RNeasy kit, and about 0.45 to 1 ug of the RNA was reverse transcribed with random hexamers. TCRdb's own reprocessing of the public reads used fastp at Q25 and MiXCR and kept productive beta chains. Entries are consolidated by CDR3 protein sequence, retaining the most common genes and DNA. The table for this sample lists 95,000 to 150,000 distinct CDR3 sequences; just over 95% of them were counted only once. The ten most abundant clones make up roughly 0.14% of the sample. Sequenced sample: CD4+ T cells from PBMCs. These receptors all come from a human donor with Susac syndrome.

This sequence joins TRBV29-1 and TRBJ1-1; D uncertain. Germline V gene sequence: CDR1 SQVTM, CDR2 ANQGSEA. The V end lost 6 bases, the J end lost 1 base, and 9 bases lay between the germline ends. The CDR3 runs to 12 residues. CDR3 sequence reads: CSVGIWNTEAFF. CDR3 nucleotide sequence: TGCAGCGTCGGCATCTGGAACACTGAAGCTTTCTTT.

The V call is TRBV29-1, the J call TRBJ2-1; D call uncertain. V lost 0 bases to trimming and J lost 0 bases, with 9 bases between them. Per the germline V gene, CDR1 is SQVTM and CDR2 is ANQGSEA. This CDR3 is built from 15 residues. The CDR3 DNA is TGCAGCGTTGAAGAGAGGCTCCTCTCCTACAATGAGCAGTTCTTC. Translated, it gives CSVEERLLSYNEQFF.

CDR3 coding DNA: TGTGCCAGCAGCTCCCTAGCGGGAGGGAGCACAGATACGCAGTATTTT. Its translation is CASSSLAGGSTDTQYF. V gene TRBV7-2 combines with J gene TRBJ2-3; TRBD2 matches at 12 bases. The germline V gene has CDR1 SGHTA and CDR2 FQGNSA. With 4 bases clipped from V and 0 bases from J, the junction kept 2 bases outside the gene matches. The CDR3 has 16 amino acids.

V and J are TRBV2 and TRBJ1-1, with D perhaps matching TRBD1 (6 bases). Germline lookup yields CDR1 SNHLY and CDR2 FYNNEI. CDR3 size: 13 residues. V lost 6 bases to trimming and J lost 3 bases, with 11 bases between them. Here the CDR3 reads CASRGAQDTEAFF. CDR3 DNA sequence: TGTGCCAGCAGGGGGGCCCAGGACACTGAAGCTTTCTTT.

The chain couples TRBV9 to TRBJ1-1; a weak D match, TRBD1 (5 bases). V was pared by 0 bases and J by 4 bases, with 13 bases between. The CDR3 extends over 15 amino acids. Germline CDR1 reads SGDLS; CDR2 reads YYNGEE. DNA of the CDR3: TGTGCCAGCAGCGTAGGTACAGCGGGGACCACTGAAGCTTTCTTT. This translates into CASSVGTAGTTEAFF. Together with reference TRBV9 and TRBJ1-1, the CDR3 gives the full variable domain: DSGVTQTPKHLITATGQRVTLRCSPRSGDLSVYWYQQSLDQGLQFLIQYYNGEERAKGNILERFSAQQFPDLHSELNLSSLELGDSALYFCASSVGTAGTTEAFFGQGTRLTVV.

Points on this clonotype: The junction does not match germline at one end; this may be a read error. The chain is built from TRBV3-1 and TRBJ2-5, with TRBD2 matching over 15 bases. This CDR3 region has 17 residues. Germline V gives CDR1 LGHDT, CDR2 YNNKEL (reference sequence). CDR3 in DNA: TGTGCCAGCAGCCAAGAGAGACCGGGACTAGCGGGAGGCCCAGGGGACTTC. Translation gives CASSQERPGLAGGPGDF.

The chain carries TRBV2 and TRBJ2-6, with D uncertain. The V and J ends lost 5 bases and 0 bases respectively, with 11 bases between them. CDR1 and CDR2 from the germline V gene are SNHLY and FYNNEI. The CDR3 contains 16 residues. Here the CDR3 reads CASSSMLNSGANVLTF. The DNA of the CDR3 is TGTGCCAGCAGTAGTATGTTAAACTCTGGGGCCAACGTCCTGACTTTC.

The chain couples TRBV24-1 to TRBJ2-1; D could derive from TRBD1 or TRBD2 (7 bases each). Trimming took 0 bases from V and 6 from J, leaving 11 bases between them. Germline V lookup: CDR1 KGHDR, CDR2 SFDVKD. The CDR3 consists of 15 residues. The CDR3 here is CATSDLTRGGNEQFF. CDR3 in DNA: TGTGCCACCAGTGATTTGACCAGGGGGGGCAATGAGCAGTTCTTC.

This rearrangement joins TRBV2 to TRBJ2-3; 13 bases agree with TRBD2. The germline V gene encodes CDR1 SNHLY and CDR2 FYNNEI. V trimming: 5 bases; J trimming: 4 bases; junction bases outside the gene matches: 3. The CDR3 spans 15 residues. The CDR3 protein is CASSRTSGRADTQYF. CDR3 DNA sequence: TGTGCCAGCAGTCGTACTAGCGGGAGGGCAGATACGCAGTATTTT.

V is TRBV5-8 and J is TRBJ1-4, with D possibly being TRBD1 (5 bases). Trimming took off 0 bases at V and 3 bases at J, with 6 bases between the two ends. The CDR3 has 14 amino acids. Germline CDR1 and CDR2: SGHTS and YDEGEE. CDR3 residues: CASSLGTPNEKLFF. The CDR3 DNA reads TGTGCCAGCAGCTTGGGGACACCTAATGAAAAACTGTTTTTT.

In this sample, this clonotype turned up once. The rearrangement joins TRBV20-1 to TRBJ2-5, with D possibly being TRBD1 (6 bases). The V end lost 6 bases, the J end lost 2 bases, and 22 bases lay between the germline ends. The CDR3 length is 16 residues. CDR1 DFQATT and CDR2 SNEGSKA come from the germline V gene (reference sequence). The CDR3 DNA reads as TGCAGTGCGACGGTGGGGGCATTGGGTCCACAAGAGACCCAGTACTTC. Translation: CSATVGALGPQETQYF.

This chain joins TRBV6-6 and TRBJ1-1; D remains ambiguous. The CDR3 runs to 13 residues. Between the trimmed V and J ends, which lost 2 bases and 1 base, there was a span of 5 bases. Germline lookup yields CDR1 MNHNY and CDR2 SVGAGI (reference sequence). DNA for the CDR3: TGTGCCAGCAGTTACGCCTGGAACACTGAAGCTTTCTTT. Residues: CASSYAWNTEAFF.

Here the CDR3 reads CSASSTATGELFF. The DNA of the CDR3 is TGCAGTGCTAGTTCGACAGCCACCGGGGAGCTGTTTTTT. V usage is TRBV20-1 and J usage is TRBJ2-2; tentative D call: TRBD1 (5 bases). V gave up 3 bases and J gave up 4 bases, with 9 bases separating them. In germline, CDR1 is DFQATT, CDR2 SNEGSKA (reference sequence). This CDR3 region has 13 residues.